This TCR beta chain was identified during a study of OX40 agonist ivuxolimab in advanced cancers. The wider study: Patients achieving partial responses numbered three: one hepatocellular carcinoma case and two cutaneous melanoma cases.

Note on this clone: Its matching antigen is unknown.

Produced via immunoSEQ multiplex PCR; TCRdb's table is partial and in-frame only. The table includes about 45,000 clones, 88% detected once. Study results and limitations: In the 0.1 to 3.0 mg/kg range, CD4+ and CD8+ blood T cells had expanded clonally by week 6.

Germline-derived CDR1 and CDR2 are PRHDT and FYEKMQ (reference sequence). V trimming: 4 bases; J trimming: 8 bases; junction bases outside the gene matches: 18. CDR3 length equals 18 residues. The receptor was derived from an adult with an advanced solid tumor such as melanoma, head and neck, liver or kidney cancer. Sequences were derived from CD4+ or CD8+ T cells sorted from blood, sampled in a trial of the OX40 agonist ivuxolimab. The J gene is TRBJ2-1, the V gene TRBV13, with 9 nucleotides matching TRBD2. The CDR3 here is CASSSRGVAGGPSDEQFF. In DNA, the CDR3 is TGTGCCAGCAGCTCCCGAGGGGTGGCGGGAGGGCCGTCGGATGAGCAGTTCTTC.